Described below is a single T cell receptor beta chain sequence and its context. Germline V CDR1 and CDR2: SEHNR, FQNEAQ (reference sequence). With 0 bases removed from V and 7 bases from J, the gap between germline ends came to 16 bases. The CDR3 consists of 15 residues. The sample belongs to a study of control samples from healthy donors and cancer patients. Here immunoSEQ multiplex PCR was the method, and the copy in TCRdb shows in-frame clones only, minus some. The data show more than 120,000 clones, with more than 85% seen just once and approximately 2.9% held by the top ten. Sequenced: blood. The sequence was obtained from a man aged 25-40 years in good health. The V call is TRBV7-9, the J call TRBJ2-7, with D uncertain. The CDR3 spells CASSLADTGRVEQYF. DNA of the CDR3: TGTGCCAGCAGCTTAGCCGACACCGGAAGGGTGGAGCAGTACTTC.